A selection of T cell receptor beta chains follows, all from one sample in a study of cytotoxic CD8 clonotypes in ibrutinib-treated CLL. The repertoire was sequenced with immunoSEQ multiplex PCR; TCRdb's copy has only in-frame clones and lacks some. The top ten clones hold about 10% of a sample with roughly 200,000 clones, more than 70% of them seen once. The sequencing here drew on PBMCs, taken after 12 months of ibrutinib treatment. The receptors originated from a human donor with chronic lymphocytic leukemia. Both conserved end residues are part of each CDR3. Fields, in order: clone size, J gene, D gene, V gene, CDR3 protein, CDR3 DNA. A D gene is named only where the DNA matches it firmly. Only part of the rows carry a size: once, few, many, or a class if the clone is expanded.

size: once
J: TRBJ2-1
D: -
V: TRBV5-1
CDR3: CASSSAQAVTNEQFF
DNA: TGCGCCAGCAGCTCAGCACAGGCCGTTACCAATGAGCAGTTCTTC

size: -
J: TRBJ1-4
D: -
V: TRBV19
CDR3: CASIGWSEEKLFF
DNA: TGTGCCAGTATTGGTTGGTCGGAGGAAAAACTGTTTTTT

size: -
J: TRBJ2-2
D: -
V: TRBV9
CDR3: CASSLARGELFF
DNA: TGTGCCAGCAGCCTTGCACGCGGGGAGCTGTTTTTT

size: -
J: TRBJ2-2
D: -
V: TRBV11-2
CDR3: CASRRIGRAVRAGELFF
DNA: TGTGCCAGCAGGCGTATTGGTAGGGCCGTTAGGGCCGGGGAGCTGTTTTTT

size: -
J: TRBJ2-7
D: TRBD1
V: TRBV4-1
CDR3: CASSQPRTGGSYEQYF
DNA: TGCGCCAGCAGCCAACCCCGGACAGGGGGGTCCTACGAGCAGTACTTC

size: -
J: TRBJ2-7
D: -
V: TRBV28
CDR3: CASSSTRPKQYF
DNA: TGTGCCAGCAGTTCCACCCGCCCAAAGCAGTACTTC

size: once
J: TRBJ2-2
D: -
V: TRBV7-7
CDR3: CAVPFPPGRRTGELFF
DNA: TGTGCGGTTCCGTTCCCTCCCGGGAGAAGGACCGGGGAGCTGTTTTTT

size: -
J: TRBJ2-2
D: -
V: TRBV11-2
CDR3: CASSSLWEGKRLYTGELFF
DNA: TGTGCCAGCAGCTCTCTTTGGGAAGGGAAGAGGTTATACACCGGGGAGCTGTTTTTT

size: -
J: TRBJ2-5
D: -
V: TRBV7-2
CDR3: CASSSGGPETQYF
DNA: TGTGCCAGCAGCTCAGGAGGGCCAGAGACCCAGTACTTC

size: few
J: TRBJ2-1
D: TRBD1
V: TRBV27
CDR3: CASSSQQGWSYNEQFF
DNA: TGTGCCAGCAGTTCCCAACAGGGGTGGTCCTACAATGAGCAGTTCTTC

size: -
J: TRBJ2-1
D: TRBD1
V: TRBV7-9
CDR3: CASSPREGGFRNEQFF
DNA: TGTGCCAGCAGCCCGCGCGAAGGGGGCTTTAGGAATGAGCAGTTCTTC

size: -
J: TRBJ2-7
D: -
V: TRBV5-1
CDR3: CASSRGGYEQYF
DNA: TGCGCCAGCAGCAGGGGGGGCTACGAGCAGTACTTC

size: -
J: TRBJ1-5
D: -
V: TRBV7-2
CDR3: CASSRQEYQPQHF
DNA: TGTGCCAGCAGCAGACAGGAGTATCAGCCCCAGCATTTT

size: -
J: TRBJ2-1
D: TRBD2
V: TRBV4-2
CDR3: CASRGLAGARGDEQFF
DNA: TGTGCCAGCAGGGGACTAGCGGGAGCTCGGGGCGATGAGCAGTTCTTC

size: once
J: TRBJ1-2
D: -
V: TRBV9
CDR3: CASSVAPTYSDGYTF
DNA: TGTGCCAGCAGCGTAGCACCCACATACAGTGATGGCTACACCTTC